This T cell receptor (beta chain) was identified during a study of control samples from healthy donors and cancer patients. Method: immunoSEQ multiplex PCR; TCRdb's copy keeps in-frame clones and lacks some. The data show roughly 130,000 clones, over 75% seen once. Germline CDR1 SGDLS, CDR2 YYNGEE. There are 15 residues in the CDR3. V lost 5 bases, J lost 1 base, and 15 bases lay in between. This receptor was identified in a man aged 50 to 59 in good health. The material sequenced was blood. The chain links TRBV9 to TRBJ1-1; weak D call: TRBD1 (5 bases). This CDR3 is CASSETTAPNTEAFF. Written as DNA, the CDR3 is TGTGCCAGCAGTGAAACGACAGCCCCGAACACTGAAGCTTTCTTT.